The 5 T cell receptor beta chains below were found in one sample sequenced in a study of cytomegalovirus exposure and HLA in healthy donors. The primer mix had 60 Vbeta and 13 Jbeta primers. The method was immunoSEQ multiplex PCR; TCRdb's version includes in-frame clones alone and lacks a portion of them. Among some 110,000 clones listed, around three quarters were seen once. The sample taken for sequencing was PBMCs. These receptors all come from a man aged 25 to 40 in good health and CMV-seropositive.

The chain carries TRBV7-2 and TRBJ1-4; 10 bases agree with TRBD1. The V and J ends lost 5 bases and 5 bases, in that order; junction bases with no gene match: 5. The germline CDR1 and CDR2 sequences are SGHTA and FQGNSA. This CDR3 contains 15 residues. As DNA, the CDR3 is TGTGCCAGCAGCCCGGACAGGGGGAAAAATGAAAAACTGTTTTTT. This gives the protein CASSPDRGKNEKLFF.

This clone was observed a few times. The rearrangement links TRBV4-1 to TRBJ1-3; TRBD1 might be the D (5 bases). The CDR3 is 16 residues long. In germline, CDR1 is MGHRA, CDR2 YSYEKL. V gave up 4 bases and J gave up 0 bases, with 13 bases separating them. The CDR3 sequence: CASSLNYRYSGNTIYF. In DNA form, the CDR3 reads TGCGCCAGCAGCCTTAACTACAGGTACTCTGGAAACACCATATATTTT.

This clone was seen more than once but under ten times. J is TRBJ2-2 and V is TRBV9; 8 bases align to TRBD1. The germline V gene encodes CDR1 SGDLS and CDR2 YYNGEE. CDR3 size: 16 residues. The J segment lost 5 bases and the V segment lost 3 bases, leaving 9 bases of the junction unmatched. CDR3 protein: CASSAQGVYMTGELFF. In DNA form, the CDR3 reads TGTGCCAGCAGCGCACAGGGGGTCTACATGACCGGGGAGCTGTTTTTT.

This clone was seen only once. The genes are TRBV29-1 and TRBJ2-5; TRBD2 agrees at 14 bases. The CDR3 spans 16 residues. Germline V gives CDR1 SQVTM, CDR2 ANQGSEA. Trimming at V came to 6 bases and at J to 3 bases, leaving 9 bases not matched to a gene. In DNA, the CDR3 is TGCAGCGTATCCTGGGGACTAGCGGGAGAGGAAGAGACCCAGTACTTC. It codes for CSVSWGLAGEEETQYF.

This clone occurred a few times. For the CDR3, the DNA is TGTGCCAGCAGTTTACGTCGGGGTTTGGTGACTAATGAAAAACTGTTTTTT. Translating gives CASSLRRGLVTNEKLFF. The J gene is TRBJ1-4, the V gene TRBV28; D gene uncertain. This CDR3 spans 17 amino acids. Germline assignment: CDR1 MDHEN and CDR2 SYDVKM. Trimming removed 2 bases at V and 2 bases at J, with 15 bases between. Full variable domain (rest looked up from reference TRBV28 and TRBJ1-4): DVKVTQSSRYLVKRTGEKVFLECVQDMDHENMFWYRQDPGLGLRLIYFSYDVKMKEKGDIPEGYSVSREKKERFSLILESASTNQTSMYLCASSLRRGLVTNEKLFFGSGTQLSVL.